This TCR beta chain emerged from a study of OX40 agonist ivuxolimab in advanced cancers. This clone was seen a few times. CDR3 length equals 14 residues. Trimming took 1 base from V and 2 from J; bases not matched to a gene: 1. The V gene's germline CDR1 is GTSNPN and CDR2 SVGIG (reference sequence). Method: immunoSEQ multiplex PCR; TCRdb's copy keeps in-frame clones and lacks some. Found here are 35,000 to 40,000 clones, around 80% of them singletons; the top ten hold less than 25%. This TCR came from an adult with an advanced solid tumor such as melanoma, head and neck, liver or kidney cancer. V is TRBV30 and J is TRBJ2-3; 9 bases are a match to TRBD2. Sequenced material: CD4+ or CD8+ T cells sorted from blood, taken in a trial of the OX40 agonist ivuxolimab. The CDR3 DNA reads TGTGCCTGGAGTGCTAGCGGGACCACAGATACGCAGTATTTT. Encoded protein: CAWSASGTTDTQYF.